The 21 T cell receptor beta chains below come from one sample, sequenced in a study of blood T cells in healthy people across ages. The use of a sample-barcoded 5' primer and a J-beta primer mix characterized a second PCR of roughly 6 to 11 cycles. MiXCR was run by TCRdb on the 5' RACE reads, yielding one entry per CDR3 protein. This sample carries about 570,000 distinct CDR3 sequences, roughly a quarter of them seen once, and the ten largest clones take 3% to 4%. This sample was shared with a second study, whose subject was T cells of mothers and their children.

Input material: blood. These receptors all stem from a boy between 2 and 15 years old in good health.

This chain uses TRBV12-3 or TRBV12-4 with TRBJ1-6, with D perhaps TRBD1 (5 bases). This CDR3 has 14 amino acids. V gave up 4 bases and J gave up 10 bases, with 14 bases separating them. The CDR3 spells CASSWVGVGSPLHF. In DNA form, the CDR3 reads TGTGCCAGCAGTTGGGTGGGGGTTGGATCACCCCTCCACTTT.

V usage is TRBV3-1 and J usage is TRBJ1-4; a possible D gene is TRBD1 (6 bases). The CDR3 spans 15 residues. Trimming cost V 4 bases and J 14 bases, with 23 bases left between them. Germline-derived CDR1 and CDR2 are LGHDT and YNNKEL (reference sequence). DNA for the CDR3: TGTGCCAGCAGCCCGCGTACTCGGCCCCTGGACAGCCTGTTTTTT. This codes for CASSPRTRPLDSLFF.

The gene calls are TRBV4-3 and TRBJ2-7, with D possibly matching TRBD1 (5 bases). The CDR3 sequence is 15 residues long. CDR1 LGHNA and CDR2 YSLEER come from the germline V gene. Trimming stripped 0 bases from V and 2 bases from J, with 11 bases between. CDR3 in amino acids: CASSQDLGPTYEQYF. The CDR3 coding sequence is TGCGCCAGCAGCCAAGATCTGGGGCCGACCTACGAGCAGTACTTC.

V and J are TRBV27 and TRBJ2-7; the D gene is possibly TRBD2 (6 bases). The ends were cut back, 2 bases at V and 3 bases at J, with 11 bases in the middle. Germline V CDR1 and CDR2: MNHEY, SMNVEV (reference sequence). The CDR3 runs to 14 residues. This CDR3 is CASSLRGLNYEQYF. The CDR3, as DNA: TGTGCCAGCAGTTTACGGGGACTCAACTACGAGCAGTACTTC.

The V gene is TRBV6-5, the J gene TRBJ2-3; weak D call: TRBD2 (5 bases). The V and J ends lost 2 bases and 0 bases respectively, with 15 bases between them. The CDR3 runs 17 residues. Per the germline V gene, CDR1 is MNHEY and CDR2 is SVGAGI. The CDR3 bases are TGTGCCAGCAGTTACCCACCCGGGGTAACTAGCACAGATACGCAGTATTTT. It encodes CASSYPPGVTSTDTQYF.

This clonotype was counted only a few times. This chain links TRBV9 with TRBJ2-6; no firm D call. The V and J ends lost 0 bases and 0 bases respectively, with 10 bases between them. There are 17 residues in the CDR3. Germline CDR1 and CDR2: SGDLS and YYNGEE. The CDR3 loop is CASSVEGGISGANVLTF. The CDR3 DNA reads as TGTGCCAGCAGCGTAGAAGGTGGAATCTCTGGGGCCAACGTCCTGACTTTC.

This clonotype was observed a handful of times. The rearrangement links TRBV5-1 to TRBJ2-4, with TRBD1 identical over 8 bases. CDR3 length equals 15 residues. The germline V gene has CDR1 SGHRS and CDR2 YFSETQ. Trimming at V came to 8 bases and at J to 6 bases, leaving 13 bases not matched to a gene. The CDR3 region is CASEEQGASGNIQYF. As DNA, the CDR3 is TGCGCCAGTGAGGAGCAGGGGGCTAGTGGAAACATTCAGTACTTC.

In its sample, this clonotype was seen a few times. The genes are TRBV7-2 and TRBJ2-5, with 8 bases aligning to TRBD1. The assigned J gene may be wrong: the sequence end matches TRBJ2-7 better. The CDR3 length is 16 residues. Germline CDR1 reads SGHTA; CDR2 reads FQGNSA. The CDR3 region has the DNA TGTGCCAGCAGCCCTCGTGGGGACAGGAGCTCCTACGAGCAGTACTTC. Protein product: CASSPRGDRSSYEQYF.

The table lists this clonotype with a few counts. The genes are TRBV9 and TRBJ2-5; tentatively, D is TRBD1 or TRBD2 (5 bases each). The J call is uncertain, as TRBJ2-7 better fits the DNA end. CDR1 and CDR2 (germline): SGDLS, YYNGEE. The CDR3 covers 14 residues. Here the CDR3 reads CASSVAPQGPEQYF. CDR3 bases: TGTGCCAGCAGCGTAGCCCCCCAGGGACCCGAGCAGTACTTC.

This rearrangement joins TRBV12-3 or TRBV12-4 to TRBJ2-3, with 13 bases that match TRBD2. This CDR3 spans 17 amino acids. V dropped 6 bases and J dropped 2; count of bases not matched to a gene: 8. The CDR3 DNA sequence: TGTGCCAGCAGCACCCTCACTAGCGGGAGGGACACAGATACGCAGTATTTT. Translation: CASSTLTSGRDTDTQYF.

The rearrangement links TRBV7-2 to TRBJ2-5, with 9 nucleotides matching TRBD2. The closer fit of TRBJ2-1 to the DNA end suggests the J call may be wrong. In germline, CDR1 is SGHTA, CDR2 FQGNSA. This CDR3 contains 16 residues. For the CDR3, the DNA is TGTGCCAGCAGCCTCTGGCGTAGCGGGAGAATCGATGAGCAGTTCTTC. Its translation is CASSLWRSGRIDEQFF.

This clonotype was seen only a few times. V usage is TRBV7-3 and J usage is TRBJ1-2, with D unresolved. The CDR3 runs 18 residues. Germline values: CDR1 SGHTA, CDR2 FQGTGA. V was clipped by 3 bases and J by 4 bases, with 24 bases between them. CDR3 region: CASSFYATAGEKGYGYTF. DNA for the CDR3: TGTGCCAGCAGCTTTTACGCAACCGCCGGGGAGAAAGGCTATGGCTACACCTTC.

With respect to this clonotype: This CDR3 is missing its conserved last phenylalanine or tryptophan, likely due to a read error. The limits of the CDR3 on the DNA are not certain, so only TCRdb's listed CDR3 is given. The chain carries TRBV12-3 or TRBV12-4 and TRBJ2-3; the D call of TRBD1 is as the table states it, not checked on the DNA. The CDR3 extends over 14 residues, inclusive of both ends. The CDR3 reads CASSGRGSADAEYS.

The CDR3 DNA reads TGTGCCAGCGCCCCTCGGGCCTACAATGAGCAGTTCTTC. It encodes CASAPRAYNEQFF. V and J are TRBV6-2 or TRBV6-3 and TRBJ2-1; D is uncertain. Trimming took off 8 bases at V and 2 bases at J, with 10 bases between the two ends. CDR3 size: 13 residues. Germline assignment: CDR1 MNHEY and CDR2 SVGEGT.

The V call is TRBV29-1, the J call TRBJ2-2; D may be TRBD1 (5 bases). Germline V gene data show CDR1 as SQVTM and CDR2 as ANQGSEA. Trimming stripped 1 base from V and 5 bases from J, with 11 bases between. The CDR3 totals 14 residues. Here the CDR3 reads CSVEGGLATGELFF. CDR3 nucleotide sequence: TGCAGCGTTGAAGGGGGCCTCGCAACCGGGGAGCTGTTTTTT.

CDR3 coding DNA: TGTGCCAGCAGCTTGGACGTCCAGGTGGGCACAGATACGCAGTATTTT. Translating it yields CASSLDVQVGTDTQYF. The chain couples TRBV5-6 to TRBJ2-3, with D hard to call. Trimming removed 0 bases from V and 1 base from J, with 12 bases in between. The CDR3 is made up of 16 amino acids. The germline V gene encodes CDR1 SGHDT and CDR2 YYEEEE. The whole variable domain, filled in from reference TRBV5-6 and TRBJ2-3, reads DAGVTQSPTHLIKTRGQQVTLRCSPKSGHDTVSWYQQALGQGPQFIFQYYEEEERQRGNFPDRFSGHQFPNYSSELNVNALLLGDSALYLCASSLDVQVGTDTQYFGPGTRLTVL.

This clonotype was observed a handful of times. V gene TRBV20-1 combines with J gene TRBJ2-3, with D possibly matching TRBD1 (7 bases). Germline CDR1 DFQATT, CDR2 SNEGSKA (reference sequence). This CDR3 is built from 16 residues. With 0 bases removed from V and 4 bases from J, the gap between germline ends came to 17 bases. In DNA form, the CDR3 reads TGCAGTGCTAGAGATTTGGAGGGGGCGCAACCAGATACGCAGTATTTT. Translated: CSARDLEGAQPDTQYF.

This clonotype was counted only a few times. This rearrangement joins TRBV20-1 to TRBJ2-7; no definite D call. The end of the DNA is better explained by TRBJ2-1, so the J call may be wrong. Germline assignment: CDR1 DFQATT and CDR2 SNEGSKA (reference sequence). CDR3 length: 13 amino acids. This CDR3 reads CSATRQDYNEQFF. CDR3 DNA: TGCAGTGCTACCAGACAAGATTACAATGAGCAGTTCTTC.

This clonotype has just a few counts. CDR3 region: CASSLRLLGSTQYF. The CDR3 DNA sequence: TGTGCCAGCAGTTTAAGGCTCCTCGGGAGTACGCAGTATTTT. The rearrangement links TRBV27 to TRBJ2-3, with D possibly being TRBD2 (6 bases). Germline V lookup: CDR1 MNHEY, CDR2 SMNVEV (reference sequence). V was clipped by 2 bases and J by 8 bases, with 14 bases between them. The CDR3 sequence is 14 residues long.

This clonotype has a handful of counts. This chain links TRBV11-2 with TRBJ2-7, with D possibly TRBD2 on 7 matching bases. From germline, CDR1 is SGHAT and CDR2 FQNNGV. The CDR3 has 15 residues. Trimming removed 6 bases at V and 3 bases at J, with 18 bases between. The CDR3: CASSSRGGARYEQYF. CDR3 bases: TGTGCCAGCAGTTCAAGGGGGGGGGCGCGCTACGAGCAGTACTTC. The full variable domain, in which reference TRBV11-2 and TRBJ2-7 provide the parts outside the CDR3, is EAGVAQSPRYKIIEKRQSVAFWCNPISGHATLYWYQQILGQGPKLLIQFQNNGVVDDSQLPKDRFSAERLKGVDSTLKIQPAKLEDSAVYLCASSSRGGARYEQYFGPGTRLTVT.

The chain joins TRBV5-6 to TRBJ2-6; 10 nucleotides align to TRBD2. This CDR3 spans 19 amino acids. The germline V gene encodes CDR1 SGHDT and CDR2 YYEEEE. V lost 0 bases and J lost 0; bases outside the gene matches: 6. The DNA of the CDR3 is TGTGCCAGCAGCTTGGACAGGGGACTAGCGCTCTCTGGGGCCAACGTCCTGACTTTC. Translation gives CASSLDRGLALSGANVLTF.